This T cell receptor beta chain is drawn from a study of T cells in Graves' hyperthyroidism and ophthalmopathy. Study-wide context: Peripheral blood was acquired at first diagnosis, ahead of any therapy whatsoever. Study-wide results and limits: Model output signaled ophthalmopathy a median roughly 6.5 months ahead of onset. Researchers found most expanded thyroid clonotypes above 0.001 in blood as well.

This CDR3 is 15 amino acids long. J gave up 4 bases and V 3 bases, and 8 bases lay outside the gene matches. Germline V gives CDR1 MDHEN, CDR2 SYDVKM. Points on this clonotype: What it binds is not known.

Amplified regions were TCR beta CDR3 sequences from RNA transcripts. The TCR CDR3 first-round RT-PCR relied on the HTBI primer set. A single record per CDR3 protein comes from TCRdb applying MiXCR to the multiplex PCR reads. The sample carries hundreds of thousands of distinct CDR3 sequences, about 15% recorded once. Uncontrolled infection, other autoimmune disease, pregnancy or lactation barred patients from enrollment. The gene calls are TRBV28 and TRBJ1-1; 7 bases line up with TRBD1. The sequence was collected from a woman aged 25 to 39 with Graves' hyperthyroidism. The sequenced material came from blood. The chain's CDR3 is CASSFGDSYPTEAFF. Here the CDR3 DNA reads TGTGCCAGCAGTTTTGGGGACAGCTACCCCACTGAAGCTTTCTTT.